Listed below are T cell receptor beta chains from one sample, sequenced in a study of T cell repertoires in cytomegalovirus infection. These TCRs are of unknown antigen specificity. One entry per CDR3 protein, called by TCRdb with MiXCR from the reads. The table lists 400,000 to 600,000 distinct CDR3 sequences, more than 40% of them singletons. Material: cultured PBMCs, obtained from culture after CMV antigen stimulation. Every receptor here comes from a human donor in good health (CMV status not recorded). Some clones in this sample may be carry-over from other donors' samples. Both conserved end residues are part of each CDR3. Each record gives: J gene, V gene, CDR3 protein.

TRBJ1-2 | TRBV7-2 | CASSLDVGAQPHF
TRBJ2-7 | TRBV6-1 | CASMVDGSSYEQYF
TRBJ2-3 | TRBV7-2 | CASSLADTDTQYF
TRBJ2-3 | TRBV20-1 | CSAPPGSGRQDTQYF
TRBJ2-1 | TRBV7-2 | CASSRDPGLAGRKDEQFF
TRBJ2-3 | TRBV7-2 | CASSFAGTSGGGDTQYF
TRBJ1-1 | TRBV11-3 | CASTVATGGAIEAFF
TRBJ2-5 | TRBV7-2 | CASSRNAGKLVQTQYF
TRBJ1-1 | TRBV7-6 | CASSLEWGEPTEAFF
TRBJ1-6 | TRBV6-1 | CASSSRDRFGSPLHF
TRBJ2-1 | TRBV7-2 | CASSSNSYNEQFF
TRBJ2-7 | TRBV7-1 | CASSHGTELYEQYF
TRBJ1-6 | TRBV28 | CATLRSYNSPLHF
TRBJ1-6 | TRBV2 | CASKPGGVASPLHF
TRBJ2-1 | TRBV6-2/TRBV6-3 | CASSDGLAGYNEQFF
TRBJ2-5 | TRBV6-5 | CASSIQGPQETQYF
TRBJ1-3 | TRBV18 | CASSPFEGSGNTIYF
TRBJ1-4 | TRBV19 | CASSTDHSRTFGTLNEKLFF